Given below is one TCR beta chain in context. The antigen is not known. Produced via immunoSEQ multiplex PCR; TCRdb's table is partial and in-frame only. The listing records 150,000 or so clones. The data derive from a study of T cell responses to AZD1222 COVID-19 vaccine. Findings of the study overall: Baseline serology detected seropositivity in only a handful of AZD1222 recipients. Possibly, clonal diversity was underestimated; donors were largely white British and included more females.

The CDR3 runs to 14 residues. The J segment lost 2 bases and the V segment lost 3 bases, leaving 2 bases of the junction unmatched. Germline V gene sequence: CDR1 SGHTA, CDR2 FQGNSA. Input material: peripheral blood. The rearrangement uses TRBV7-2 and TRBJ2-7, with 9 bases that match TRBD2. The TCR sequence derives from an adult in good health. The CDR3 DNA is TGTGCCAGCAGCTTTGGCGGGGGGGCCTACGAGCAGTACTTC. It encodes CASSFGGGAYEQYF.